The TCR beta chain under discussion was sequenced for a study of identical twins. TCRdb re-called the 5' RACE reads through MiXCR, storing one row per CDR3 protein. This table has 1,800,000 or so distinct CDR3 sequences, around 33% appearing once. On this clonotype itself: What it binds is not known.

V shed 7 bases and J shed 0 bases, with 15 bases lying between them. The CDR3 sequence is 15 residues long. Germline V CDR1 and CDR2: SEHNR, FQNEAQ (reference sequence). Study-level results: Partial confounding of zero-insertion analyses by invariant MAIT and iNKT cells was possible. Cord blood beta clonotypes present at high abundance carried fewer insertions; no such pattern appeared in memory repertoires.

The gene calls are TRBV7-9 and TRBJ2-5; D remains unclear. The origin of this receptor is a newborn girl in good health. Sequencing was performed on cord blood. CDR3 amino acids: CASTPSRTYQETQYF. CDR3 sequence (DNA): TGTGCCAGCACCCCCTCCCGGACGTACCAAGAGACCCAGTACTTC.